The rows below give T cell receptor beta chains drawn from one sample of a study of T cell changes during pregnancy in multiple sclerosis. Assay: immunoSEQ multiplex PCR; the TCRdb copy retains only in-frame clones and omits some. Among 23,000 or so clones listed, around nine tenths were seen once. Sequenced here: CD8+ T cells from peripheral blood mononuclear cells, sampled in the first trimester of pregnancy. These receptor sequences come from a female donor in good health, enrolled as a control in a pregnancy study. Both conserved end residues are part of each CDR3. The D gene is left open where the match is weak. Where a row states a size, it is once, few, many or the class of an expanded clone; other rows omit it.

v_gene: TRBV7-9; abundance: NA; j_gene: TRBJ2-7; d_gene: TRBD1; CDR3aa: CASSFGQAEQYF; CDR3nt: TGTGCCAGCAGCTTCGGACAGGCCGAGCAGTACTTC
v_gene: TRBV20-1; abundance: medium-sized; j_gene: TRBJ2-7; d_gene: NA; CDR3aa: CSARDNYEQYF; CDR3nt: TGCAGTGCTAGAGACAACTACGAGCAGTACTTC
v_gene: TRBV13; abundance: NA; j_gene: TRBJ2-1; d_gene: TRBD2; CDR3aa: CASSLGLAGGPYNEQFF; CDR3nt: TGTGCCAGCAGCTTAGGCCTGGCGGGGGGACCATACAATGAGCAGTTCTTC
v_gene: TRBV5-1; abundance: NA; j_gene: TRBJ2-3; d_gene: TRBD1; CDR3aa: CASVLQGVTDTQYF; CDR3nt: TGCGCCAGCGTCTTACAGGGGGTCACAGATACGCAGTATTTT
v_gene: TRBV30; abundance: NA; j_gene: TRBJ2-7; d_gene: TRBD2; CDR3aa: CACTGTGGPHEQYF; CDR3nt: TGTGCCTGCACTGGCACGGGAGGGCCCCACGAGCAGTACTTC
v_gene: TRBV7-2; abundance: once; j_gene: TRBJ1-4; d_gene: TRBD1; CDR3aa: CASSLGDRDPEKLFF; CDR3nt: TGTGCCAGCAGCTTAGGGGACAGAGATCCCGAAAAACTGTTTTTT
v_gene: TRBV5-4; abundance: NA; j_gene: TRBJ1-1; d_gene: NA; CDR3aa: CASSLETDLGPAFF; CDR3nt: TGTGCCAGCAGCTTGGAGACGGACTTAGGACCAGCTTTCTTT
v_gene: TRBV4-1; abundance: NA; j_gene: TRBJ2-4; d_gene: TRBD1; CDR3aa: CASSQPRDRKNIQYF; CDR3nt: TGCGCCAGCAGCCAGCCCCGGGACAGGAAAAACATTCAGTACTTC
v_gene: TRBV6-4; abundance: NA; j_gene: TRBJ1-5; d_gene: NA; CDR3aa: CASSGVWQGGNQPQHF; CDR3nt: TGTGCCAGCAGTGGGGTATGGCAGGGTGGCAATCAGCCCCAGCATTTT
v_gene: TRBV27; abundance: NA; j_gene: TRBJ1-2; d_gene: NA; CDR3aa: CASRNQGGYTF; CDR3nt: TGTGCCAGCAGAAACCAGGGTGGCTACACCTTC
v_gene: TRBV4-2; abundance: NA; j_gene: TRBJ2-1; d_gene: NA; CDR3aa: CASSQNREYNEQFF; CDR3nt: TGTGCCAGCAGCCAAAACCGGGAGTACAATGAGCAGTTCTTC
v_gene: TRBV15; abundance: once; j_gene: TRBJ2-5; d_gene: TRBD1; CDR3aa: CATSPGTGARETQYF; CDR3nt: TGTGCCACCAGCCCCGGGACAGGGGCTCGGGAGACCCAGTACTTC
v_gene: TRBV27; abundance: NA; j_gene: TRBJ2-7; d_gene: TRBD2; CDR3aa: CASSLEREGPYEQYF; CDR3nt: TGTGCCAGCAGTCTCGAGCGGGAGGGACCCTACGAGCAGTACTTC
v_gene: TRBV19; abundance: NA; j_gene: TRBJ2-1; d_gene: TRBD1; CDR3aa: CASSIVGQGGFEQFF; CDR3nt: TGTGCCAGTAGTATAGTGGGACAGGGAGGATTTGAGCAGTTCTTC
v_gene: TRBV5-6; abundance: once; j_gene: TRBJ2-3; d_gene: NA; CDR3aa: CASRDGESTDTQYF; CDR3nt: TGTGCCAGCCGTGACGGGGAAAGCACAGATACGCAGTATTTT
v_gene: TRBV6-1; abundance: many; j_gene: TRBJ1-2; d_gene: TRBD1; CDR3aa: CASNPGGEVYGYTF; CDR3nt: TGTGCCAGCAACCCAGGGGGTGAGGTTTATGGCTACACCTTC
v_gene: TRBV9; abundance: once; j_gene: TRBJ1-4; d_gene: NA; CDR3aa: CASSQSGGRREKLFF; CDR3nt: TGTGCCAGCAGCCAGTCGGGGGGCAGGAGGGAAAAACTGTTTTTT
v_gene: TRBV28; abundance: NA; j_gene: TRBJ1-5; d_gene: NA; CDR3aa: CASSLLVSNQPQHF; CDR3nt: TGTGCCAGCAGTTTACTAGTTAGCAATCAGCCCCAGCATTTT
v_gene: TRBV4-3; abundance: NA; j_gene: TRBJ2-3; d_gene: TRBD2; CDR3aa: CASSGAGGLDTQYF; CDR3nt: TGCGCCAGCAGCGGGGCGGGAGGGTTAGATACGCAGTATTTT
v_gene: TRBV5-6; abundance: NA; j_gene: TRBJ2-7; d_gene: NA; CDR3aa: CASSLAGLGRYEQYF; CDR3nt: TGTGCCAGCAGCTTGGCAGGGCTAGGCAGGTACGAGCAGTACTTC
v_gene: TRBV6-5; abundance: medium-sized; j_gene: TRBJ2-1; d_gene: TRBD1; CDR3aa: CASGPGQGDNEQFF; CDR3nt: TGTGCCAGCGGCCCGGGACAGGGGGACAATGAGCAGTTCTTC
v_gene: TRBV6-4; abundance: NA; j_gene: TRBJ2-3; d_gene: NA; CDR3aa: CASSVGEADTQYF; CDR3nt: TGTGCCAGCAGTGTGGGCGAAGCAGATACGCAGTATTTT
v_gene: TRBV6-5; abundance: NA; j_gene: TRBJ2-1; d_gene: NA; CDR3aa: CASSYGGHEQFF; CDR3nt: TGTGCCAGCAGTTACGGAGGGCATGAGCAGTTCTTC
v_gene: TRBV25-1; abundance: NA; j_gene: TRBJ2-7; d_gene: TRBD1; CDR3aa: CASSDPGTGISGEQYF; CDR3nt: TGTGCCAGCAGTGATCCCGGGACAGGTATTTCGGGGGAGCAGTACTTC
v_gene: TRBV7-6; abundance: NA; j_gene: TRBJ2-1; d_gene: NA; CDR3aa: CASSFSRDEQFF; CDR3nt: TGTGCCAGCAGCTTTTCCAGGGATGAGCAGTTCTTC
v_gene: TRBV7-2; abundance: NA; j_gene: TRBJ1-5; d_gene: TRBD1; CDR3aa: CASSFPGGNQPQHF; CDR3nt: TGTGCCAGCAGCTTCCCAGGGGGGAATCAGCCCCAGCATTTT
v_gene: TRBV6-1; abundance: NA; j_gene: TRBJ2-1; d_gene: TRBD2; CDR3aa: CASSEALRTSSYNEQFF; CDR3nt: TGTGCCAGCAGTGAAGCCTTGAGGACTAGCTCCTACAATGAGCAGTTCTTC
v_gene: TRBV27; abundance: NA; j_gene: TRBJ2-3; d_gene: NA; CDR3aa: CASSLWAGLTDTQYF; CDR3nt: TGTGCCAGCAGTTTATGGGCGGGCCTCACAGATACGCAGTATTTT
v_gene: TRBV18; abundance: NA; j_gene: TRBJ2-3; d_gene: TRBD2; CDR3aa: CASSPPWTSGYTDTQYF; CDR3nt: TGTGCCAGCTCACCACCGTGGACTAGCGGGTACACAGATACGCAGTATTTT
v_gene: TRBV5-6; abundance: NA; j_gene: TRBJ2-2; d_gene: NA; CDR3aa: CASSLSLTVGELFF; CDR3nt: TGTGCCAGCAGCTTGTCCCTCACGGTAGGGGAGCTGTTTTTT
v_gene: TRBV7-9; abundance: NA; j_gene: TRBJ2-1; d_gene: NA; CDR3aa: CASSLASSYNEQFF; CDR3nt: TGTGCCAGCAGCTTAGCGAGCTCCTACAATGAGCAGTTCTTC
v_gene: TRBV4-3; abundance: NA; j_gene: TRBJ1-4; d_gene: TRBD1; CDR3aa: CASSHGQGRAEKLFF; CDR3nt: TGCGCCAGCAGCCATGGACAGGGGCGAGCAGAAAAACTGTTTTTT
v_gene: TRBV27; abundance: once; j_gene: TRBJ2-1; d_gene: NA; CDR3aa: CASSLGGAGNEQFF; CDR3nt: TGTGCCAGCAGTTTAGGCGGGGCCGGTAATGAGCAGTTCTTC
v_gene: TRBV9; abundance: NA; j_gene: TRBJ2-7; d_gene: TRBD1; CDR3aa: CASSHRTGRNYEQYF; CDR3nt: TGTGCCAGCAGCCACCGGACAGGACGTAATTACGAGCAGTACTTC
v_gene: TRBV9; abundance: NA; j_gene: TRBJ2-6; d_gene: TRBD1; CDR3aa: CASSVQQGSYSGANVLTF; CDR3nt: TGTGCCAGCAGCGTACAACAGGGGAGTTACTCTGGGGCCAACGTCCTGACTTTC
v_gene: TRBV6-1; abundance: NA; j_gene: TRBJ1-1; d_gene: NA; CDR3aa: CASSEGANTEAFF; CDR3nt: TGTGCCAGCAGTGAGGGGGCGAACACTGAAGCTTTCTTT
v_gene: TRBV6-5; abundance: once; j_gene: TRBJ2-1; d_gene: NA; CDR3aa: CASSYSVGVTYNEQFF; CDR3nt: TGTGCCAGCAGTTACTCGGTCGGAGTGACCTACAATGAGCAGTTCTTC
v_gene: TRBV25-1; abundance: NA; j_gene: TRBJ1-4; d_gene: NA; CDR3aa: CASSEENEKLFF; CDR3nt: TGTGCCAGCAGTGAAGAGAATGAAAAACTGTTTTTT
v_gene: TRBV4-1; abundance: NA; j_gene: TRBJ2-7; d_gene: TRBD2; CDR3aa: CASSRGTSNEQYF; CDR3nt: TGCGCCAGCAGCCGGGGGACTAGCAACGAGCAGTACTTC
v_gene: TRBV11-2; abundance: NA; j_gene: TRBJ2-7; d_gene: TRBD1; CDR3aa: CASTEQGGAAGQYF; CDR3nt: TGTGCCAGCACCGAACAGGGGGGAGCTGCGGGGCAGTACTTC
v_gene: TRBV11-2; abundance: NA; j_gene: TRBJ2-3; d_gene: TRBD1; CDR3aa: CASSHLDRDTDTQYF; CDR3nt: TGTGCCAGCAGCCATTTGGACAGGGACACAGATACGCAGTATTTT